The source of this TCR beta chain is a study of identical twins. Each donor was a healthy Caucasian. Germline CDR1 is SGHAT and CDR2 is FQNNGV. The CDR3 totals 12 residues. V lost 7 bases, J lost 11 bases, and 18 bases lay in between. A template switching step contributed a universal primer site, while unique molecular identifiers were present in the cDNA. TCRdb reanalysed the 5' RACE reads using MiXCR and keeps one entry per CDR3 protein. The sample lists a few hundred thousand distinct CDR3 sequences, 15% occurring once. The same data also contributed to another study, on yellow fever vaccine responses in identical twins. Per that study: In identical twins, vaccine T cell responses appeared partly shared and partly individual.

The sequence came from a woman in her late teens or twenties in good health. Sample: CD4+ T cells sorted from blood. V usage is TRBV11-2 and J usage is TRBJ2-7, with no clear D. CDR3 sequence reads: CASIVGPTTKYF. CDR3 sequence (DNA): TGTGCCAGCATCGTCGGACCAACAACGAAGTACTTC.